The 21 T cell receptor beta chains given below trace back to one sample, sequenced in a study of regulatory T cells in long-lasting Graves disease (dated by TCRdb to the early 2020s). In the paper's terms, the time point label means: persistent/refractory GD, antithyroid drugs over 5 years with positive TRAb. RNA was extracted from PBMCs in TRIzol for both TCR sequencing and RNA sequencing. The library was obtained by multiplex PCR. Sequencer: Illumina HiSeq 4000. TCR beta libraries were built with iRepertoire HTBI primers and Arm-PCR amplification of CDR3 regions. TCRdb handled the public reads itself, with Q25 trimming in fastp and clone calling in MiXCR, and kept productive beta chains. Every distinct CDR3 protein forms one entry, paired with its most common genes and DNA. A total of 700,000 or so distinct CDR3 sequences appear in this sample, approximately 31% of them only once. Around 42% of the sample belongs to the ten largest clones.

The sequencing here drew on peripheral blood mononuclear cells (PBMCs), taken when the disease was refractory, from a patient treated with antithyroid drugs. The receptors were gathered from a female donor with Graves disease.

This clonotype has a handful of counts. The chain recombines TRBV11-1 with TRBJ1-1; TRBD1 is a possible D gene (6 bases). The CDR3 runs 15 residues. V lost 2 bases and J 6 bases, leaving 16 bases between the germline ends. CDR1 and CDR2 (germline): SGHAT, FQDESV (reference sequence). CDR3 region: CASSLTGSRIPEAFF. The CDR3 DNA reads TGTGCCAGCAGCTTAACAGGGTCGAGAATCCCTGAAGCTTTCTTT.

The chain joins TRBV14 to TRBJ2-7; D may be TRBD1 (5 bases). Per germline, CDR1 SGHDN and CDR2 FVKESK. CDR3 length: 13 amino acids. Trimming removed 3 bases at V and 4 bases at J, with 10 bases between. The chain's CDR3 is CASSQAGCYEQYF. The CDR3 DNA is TGTGCCAGCAGCCAGGCAGGGTGTTACGAGCAGTACTTC. Full variable domain (rest looked up from reference TRBV14 and TRBJ2-7): EAGVTQFPSHSVIEKGQTVTLRCDPISGHDNLYWYRRVMGKEIKFLLHFVKESKQDESGMPNNRFLAERTGGTYSTLKVQPAELEDSGVYFCASSQAGCYEQYFGPGTRLTVT.

This clonotype has a handful of counts. The V and J genes are TRBV20-1 and TRBJ2-7; TRBD1 aligns across 9 bases. V shed 5 bases and J 3 bases; nucleotides not matched to a gene: 2. Germline V lookup: CDR1 DFQATT, CDR2 SNEGSKA (reference sequence). This CDR3 is built from 12 residues. The CDR3 nucleotides read TGCAGTGCTGGGGGACAGGGCTACGAGCAGTACTTC. It codes for CSAGGQGYEQYF.

The V gene is TRBV29-1, the J gene TRBJ1-2; a possible D gene is TRBD1 (5 bases). The V and J ends lost 1 base and 3 bases respectively, with 12 bases between them. Germline CDR1 reads SQVTM; CDR2 reads ANQGSEA. The CDR3 consists of 14 residues. CDR3 amino acids: CSVEGGAGDYGYTF. The CDR3 nucleotides read TGCAGCGTTGAAGGAGGGGCAGGCGACTATGGCTACACCTTC.

The chain is built from TRBV7-8 and TRBJ1-1; D gene unclear. The length of the CDR3 is 14 residues. CDR1 and CDR2 from the germline V gene are SGHVS and FQNEAQ. Trimming removed 4 bases from V and 4 bases from J, with 13 bases in between. The CDR3 DNA reads TGTGCCAGCAGCTCGACCCCAGGCTCCACTGAAGCTTTCTTT. Protein: CASSSTPGSTEAFF.

This clonotype was counted between two and nine times. The chain carries TRBV6-1 and TRBJ1-1, with D possibly TRBD1 on 6 matching bases. Looked up from germline, CDR1 is MNHNS and CDR2 is SASEGT. This CDR3 region has 15 residues. V was cut by 6 bases and J by 4 bases, with 18 bases left in between. The DNA for the CDR3 is TGTGCCAGCAGCCAGTCTACAGGGAGGGTCACTGAAGCTTTCTTT. Translated: CASSQSTGRVTEAFF.

The rearrangement joins TRBV12-3 or TRBV12-4 to TRBJ2-7; 8 bases agree with TRBD2. The CDR3 runs to 14 residues. Trimming at V came to 5 bases and at J to 7 bases, leaving 10 bases not matched to a gene. Here the CDR3 reads CASSSRGGGFEQYF. CDR3 nucleotide sequence: TGTGCCAGCAGTAGCCGGGGGGGGGGTTTTGAGCAGTACTTC.

The rearrangement joins TRBV6-1 to TRBJ2-7; 14 nucleotides align to TRBD2. CDR1 and CDR2 (germline): MNHNS, SASEGT. The CDR3 contains 17 residues. J was trimmed by 2 bases and V by 6 bases; bases with no gene match: 9. The chain's CDR3 is CASRRGTSGSHTYEQYF. The CDR3 DNA follows: TGTGCCAGCAGGCGAGGGACTAGCGGGAGCCATACCTACGAGCAGTACTTC.

This clonotype has just a few counts. The rearrangement links TRBV7-3 to TRBJ2-7, with D perhaps being TRBD1 or TRBD2 (5 bases each). This CDR3 is built from 14 residues. The ends were cut back, 5 bases at V and 2 bases at J, with 13 bases in the middle. CDR1 and CDR2 from the germline V gene are SGHTA and FQGTGA. The CDR3 DNA reads TGTGCCAGCAGCGAGGGTAGGGGTGCCTACGAGCAGTACTTC. It translates to CASSEGRGAYEQYF.

This clonotype was picked up a small number of times. The V gene is TRBV15, the J gene TRBJ2-5; possibly TRBD2 for D (5 bases). CDR1 and CDR2 (germline): LNHNV, YYDKDF (reference sequence). V was shortened by 0 bases and J by 5 bases, with 13 bases between the two germline ends. This CDR3 is 15 amino acids long. Written as DNA, the CDR3 is TGTGCCACCAGCAGAGAATTAGAGGGTGGTGAGACCCAGTACTTC. It is translated as CATSRELEGGETQYF.

To note about this clonotype: A read error is possible here, since a much larger clone lies one base away. The V call is TRBV28, the J call TRBJ1-5; D is ambiguous. Germline loops: CDR1 MDHEN, CDR2 SYDVKM. This CDR3 region has 12 residues. The CDR3 nucleotides read TGTGCCATTGCCTCGGGCAATCAGCCCCTGCATTTT. It is translated as CAIASGNQPLHF.

The rearrangement joins TRBV7-3 to TRBJ2-7; D perhaps matches TRBD1 (5 bases). The CDR3 contains 14 residues. Germline CDR1 SGHTA, CDR2 FQGTGA. With 5 bases removed from V and 5 bases from J, the gap between germline ends came to 16 bases. The CDR3 region is CASSGPQGGDEQYF. Written as DNA, the CDR3 is TGTGCCAGCAGCGGACCTCAGGGTGGGGACGAGCAGTACTTC.

This clonotype was detected a few times. V and J are TRBV20-1 and TRBJ2-7; D might be TRBD2 (5 bases). The CDR3 totals 15 residues. V was shortened by 3 bases and J by 7 bases, with 22 bases between the two germline ends. Germline V gene data show CDR1 as DFQATT and CDR2 as SNEGSKA (reference sequence). In nucleotides, the CDR3 is TGCAGTGCTAGTTTGTTTGGAGGCCAAAGGAGGGAGCAGTACTTC. It specifies CSASLFGGQRREQYF.

V gene TRBV6-2 or TRBV6-3 combines with J gene TRBJ2-5; 12 bases are a match to TRBD2. The CDR3 has 17 amino acids. Germline loops: CDR1 MNHEY, CDR2 SVGEGT. V was clipped by 5 bases and J by 1 base; unmatched bases: 8. CDR3 sequence reads: CASSVGGLAGAQETQYF. The CDR3 DNA follows: TGTGCCAGCAGTGTGGGGGGACTAGCGGGCGCCCAAGAGACCCAGTACTTC.

This clonotype was observed a few times. The V gene is TRBV2, the J gene TRBJ2-1; 10 bases are a match to TRBD2. Germline CDR1 and CDR2: SNHLY and FYNNEI. With 2 bases clipped from V and 9 bases from J, the junction kept 10 bases outside the gene matches. The CDR3 is 16 residues long. In DNA, the CDR3 is TGTGCCAGCAGTGAAAAGGCTAGCGGGAGTGTCGGTGAGCAGTTCTTC. Translation: CASSEKASGSVGEQFF.

This clonotype has a handful of counts. This chain connects TRBV30 to TRBJ1-1; D possibly corresponds to TRBD1 (5 bases). The CDR3 sequence is 17 residues long. The germline V and J ends were trimmed by 0 bases and 2 bases, with 19 bases remaining between them. The germline gives CDR1 GTSNPN, CDR2 SVGIG (reference sequence). CDR3: CAWSVPSPRGTNTEAFF. The CDR3 DNA is TGTGCCTGGAGTGTTCCCTCCCCCCGGGGGACCAACACTGAAGCTTTCTTT. Drawing the rest from reference TRBV30 and TRBJ1-1, the complete variable domain is SQTIHQWPATLVQPVGSPLSLECTVEGTSNPNLYWYRQAAGRGLQLLFYSVGIGQISSEVPQNLSASRPQDRQFILSSKKLLLSDSGFYLCAWSVPSPRGTNTEAFFGQGTRLTVV.

This sequence joins TRBV12-5 and TRBJ1-2, with 7 bases matching TRBD1. Trimming took 6 bases from V and 8 from J; bases not matched to a gene: 18. Germline CDR1 and CDR2: LGHNT and FRNRAP. This CDR3 region has 16 residues. CDR3 amino acids: CASGQEGGWGASGYTF. The CDR3 nucleotides are TGTGCTAGTGGCCAGGAAGGGGGCTGGGGAGCCTCCGGCTACACCTTC.

This clonotype was observed many times. V gene TRBV7-3 combines with J gene TRBJ1-1; D remains unclear. The V gene's germline CDR1 is SGHTA and CDR2 FQGTGA. V lost 6 bases to trimming and J lost 1 base, with 9 bases between them. The CDR3 loop spans 13 amino acids. DNA for the CDR3: TGTGCCAGCAGTTTCCAGGCGAACACTGAAGCTTTCTTT. As protein: CASSFQANTEAFF.

The V gene is TRBV12-3 or TRBV12-4, the J gene TRBJ1-2; 10 positions match TRBD1. The CDR3 has 15 amino acids. The V gene end was trimmed by 6 bases and the J gene end by 6 bases; junction bases not matched to a gene: 10. For the CDR3, the DNA is TGTGCCAGCAGGCCAACCGGGACAGGGGAAAATGGCTACACCTTC. Its translation: CASRPTGTGENGYTF.

The rearrangement joins TRBV4-1 to TRBJ1-2; D unresolved. The CDR3 contains 15 residues. Germline lookup yields CDR1 MGHRA and CDR2 YSYEKL. V was trimmed by 1 base and J by 8 bases, leaving 17 bases between them. The CDR3 is CASSQVLGGEGGYTF. The CDR3 nucleotides read TGCGCCAGCAGCCAAGTACTTGGCGGGGAAGGAGGCTACACCTTC.

The rearrangement joins TRBV7-9 to TRBJ2-7; 11 bases map to TRBD2. The CDR3 extends over 18 amino acids. J gave up 9 bases and V 6 bases, and 22 bases lay outside the gene matches. Germline V gene data show CDR1 as SEHNR and CDR2 as FQNEAQ (reference sequence). This chain's CDR3 is CASSRYGTSGITSAVQYF. The DNA for the CDR3 is TGTGCCAGCAGTCGTTACGGGACTAGCGGAATTACGAGTGCGGTGCAGTACTTC.